The 22 T cell receptor beta chains in this list originate from one sample, sequenced in a study of shared clonotypes between healthy human individuals. Clones were sequenced by immunoSEQ multiplex PCR, and TCRdb holds only the in-frame ones, with some missing. This table has about 550,000 clones, 95% to 96% appearing once. Naive-designated CD8 cells lacked CD45RO, were positively enriched for CCR7, and omitted terminally differentiated effector memory CD45RA+ cells. The sequencing sample was made of naive CD8+ T cells sorted from blood. These receptors all stem from a woman aged 30 to 39 in good health.

V usage is TRBV4-1 and J usage is TRBJ1-1; D not certain. Germline V lookup: CDR1 MGHRA, CDR2 YSYEKL. The ends were cut back, 0 bases at V and 7 bases at J, with 6 bases in the middle. This CDR3 is built from 12 residues. As DNA, the CDR3 is TGCGCCAGCAGCCAAGACGGCAGTGAAGCTTTCTTT. It is translated as CASSQDGSEAFF.

CDR3 nucleotide sequence: TGTGCCAGCAGCTACCGGGACAGGGATTTCGAGCAGTACTTC. It yields the protein CASSYRDRDFEQYF. This rearrangement joins TRBV5-4 to TRBJ2-7; 9 bases line up with TRBD1. The CDR3 is 14 residues long. In germline, CDR1 is SGHNT, CDR2 YYREEE (reference sequence). V gave up 3 bases and J gave up 6 bases; unmatched junction bases: 7.

The CDR3 nucleotides read TGTGCCAGCCCGGGGGCGTACAATGAGCAGTTCTTC. Residues: CASPGAYNEQFF. This chain links TRBV2 with TRBJ2-1, with D possibly called TRBD1 or TRBD2 (6 bases each). The CDR3 has 12 residues. Trimming left V 8 bases short and J 4 bases short, with 9 bases between. The germline V gene has CDR1 SNHLY and CDR2 FYNNEI. The full variable domain, with the rest looked up from reference TRBV2 and TRBJ2-1, is EPEVTQTPSHQVTQMGQEVILRCVPISNHLYFYWYRQILGQKVEFLVSFYNNEISEKSEIFDDQFSVERPDGSNFTLKIRSTKLEDSAMYFCASPGAYNEQFFGPGTRLTVL.

This clone was detected once. The V gene is TRBV28, the J gene TRBJ2-5; TRBD1 is a possible D gene (5 bases). The CDR3 length is 15 residues. V was trimmed by 4 bases and J by 1 base, leaving 13 bases between them. Germline CDR1 is MDHEN and CDR2 is SYDVKM. The DNA of the CDR3 is TGTGCCAGCAGTTCCCCTGGACACGGCCAAGAGACCCAGTACTTC. It codes for CASSSPGHGQETQYF.

J is TRBJ2-7 and V is TRBV7-9; the match to TRBD1 covers 8 bases. V lost 5 bases, J lost 2 bases, and 5 bases stayed unmatched. Germline values: CDR1 SEHNR, CDR2 FQNEAQ (reference sequence). The CDR3 loop spans 14 amino acids. CDR3 sequence (DNA): TGTGCCAGCAGCGAGGACAGGGATACCTACGAGCAGTACTTC. Amino acid sequence: CASSEDRDTYEQYF.

This chain uses TRBV4-2 with TRBJ2-7; TRBD2 is a possible D gene (5 bases). The CDR3 is 12 amino acids. The germline gives CDR1 LGHNA, CDR2 YNFKEQ. V lost 1 base and J 4 bases, leaving 5 bases between the germline ends. CDR3: CASSQGLYEQYF. The CDR3 bases are TGTGCCAGCAGCCAAGGACTATACGAGCAGTACTTC.

The gene calls are TRBV7-6 and TRBJ1-3; no definite D call. Trimming shortened V by 5 bases and J by 0 bases, and 11 bases separated the two germline ends. Germline CDR1 SGHVS, CDR2 FNYEAQ. The CDR3 covers 15 residues. The CDR3 is CASSPHSLSGNTIYF. The CDR3 DNA reads as TGTGCCAGCAGCCCACACTCACTCTCTGGAAACACCATATATTTT.

CDR3: CASSFRTEGYEQYF. The CDR3 DNA reads as TGTGCCAGCAGCTTCAGGACAGAAGGCTACGAGCAGTACTTC. The chain is built from TRBV5-5 and TRBJ2-7; TRBD1 is a possible D gene (6 bases). V lost 2 bases and J 3 bases, leaving 12 bases between the germline ends. CDR1 SGHKS and CDR2 YYEKEE come from the germline V gene (reference sequence). The CDR3 runs 14 residues.

The chain links TRBV5-4 to TRBJ1-5; TRBD1 is a possible D gene (5 bases). The CDR3 is 15 amino acids. The germline V and J ends were trimmed by 4 bases and 3 bases, with 14 bases remaining between them. Germline loops: CDR1 SGHNT, CDR2 YYREEE (reference sequence). This CDR3 reads CASSMGSGANQPQHF. CDR3 nucleotides: TGTGCCAGCAGCATGGGGAGTGGGGCCAATCAGCCCCAGCATTTT.

This chain joins TRBV6-1 and TRBJ1-2; unclear D gene. The CDR3 has 11 amino acids. The germline V gene has CDR1 MNHNS and CDR2 SASEGT. The ends were cut back, 4 bases at V and 5 bases at J, with 5 bases in the middle. The CDR3 here is CASSVRYGYTF. CDR3 sequence (DNA): TGTGCCAGCAGTGTGCGGTATGGCTACACCTTC.

V gene TRBV5-6 combines with J gene TRBJ2-3; D possibly corresponds to TRBD2 (6 bases). V dropped 1 base and J dropped 1 base, with 16 bases sitting between them. Germline assignment: CDR1 SGHDT and CDR2 YYEEEE. This CDR3 contains 17 residues. The CDR3 DNA reads as TGTGCCAGCAGCTTGTTTGCGCAGCGGAGGGGCACAGATACGCAGTATTTT. Its protein product is CASSLFAQRRGTDTQYF.

This rearrangement joins TRBV6-4 to TRBJ2-7, with 7 nucleotides matching TRBD1. Germline lookup yields CDR1 MRHNA and CDR2 SNTAGT. This CDR3 region has 14 residues. Trimming at V came to 6 bases and at J to 7 bases, leaving 12 bases not matched to a gene. The CDR3 protein is CASRGQKPSGEQYF. The CDR3 DNA sequence: TGTGCCAGCAGGGGACAGAAACCTTCCGGGGAGCAGTACTTC.

The J gene is TRBJ2-7, the V gene TRBV2; TRBD2 might be the D (5 bases). The length of the CDR3 is 12 residues. In germline, CDR1 is SNHLY, CDR2 FYNNEI. V lost 4 bases to trimming and J lost 4 bases, with 8 bases between them. The CDR3: CASSGGLYEQYF. In nucleotides, the CDR3 is TGTGCCAGCAGTGGAGGACTGTACGAGCAGTACTTC.

This sequence joins TRBV16 and TRBJ1-1; D is perhaps TRBD1 (6 bases). The germline CDR1 and CDR2 sequences are KGHSY and FQNENV. Trimming removed 0 bases from V and 3 bases from J, with 8 bases in between. The CDR3 consists of 14 residues. The DNA of the CDR3 is TGTGCCAGCAGCCAATCAAGGACAGACACTGAAGCTTTCTTT. This gives the protein CASSQSRTDTEAFF.

The chain links TRBV5-4 to TRBJ2-1; D uncertain. V was clipped by 4 bases and J by 6 bases, with 8 bases between them. CDR3 length: 12 amino acids. Germline-derived CDR1 and CDR2 are SGHNT and YYREEE (reference sequence). The CDR3 protein is CASSPTSNEQFF. The DNA for the CDR3 is TGTGCCAGCAGCCCGACCAGCAATGAGCAGTTCTTC.

This rearrangement joins TRBV19 to TRBJ2-5; D uncertain. Trimming left V 1 base short and J 10 bases short, with 13 bases between. This CDR3 has 13 residues. CDR1 is LNHDA and CDR2 is SQIVND in the germline V gene (reference sequence). In DNA, the CDR3 is TGTGCCAGTAGTATAGCGGGTGGGGTGGACCAGTACTTC. Protein sequence: CASSIAGGVDQYF. The full variable domain, completed using reference TRBV19 and TRBJ2-5, is DGGITQSPKYLFRKEGQNVTLSCEQNLNHDAMYWYRQDPGQGLRLIYYSQIVNDFQKGDIAEGYSVSREKKESFPLTVTSAQKNPTAFYLCASSIAGGVDQYFGPGTRLLVL.

V usage is TRBV5-8 and J usage is TRBJ1-5, with a possible D match to TRBD1 (5 bases). The CDR3 runs 15 residues. Germline V gene sequence: CDR1 SGHTS, CDR2 YDEGEE. With 6 bases removed from V and 5 bases from J, the gap between germline ends came to 18 bases. CDR3 nucleotide sequence: TGTGCCAGCACCCTGGGAGGGGTGCTCTATCAGCCCCAGCATTTT. Its protein product is CASTLGGVLYQPQHF.

The chain carries TRBV5-4 and TRBJ2-1, with TRBD2 matching 8 bases. V lost 4 bases, J lost 8 bases, and 11 bases stayed unmatched. The CDR3 is made up of 15 amino acids. Germline V gives CDR1 SGHNT, CDR2 YYREEE (reference sequence). The CDR3 spells CASSDVAGSNHEQFF. CDR3 DNA: TGTGCCAGCAGCGACGTAGCGGGAAGTAATCATGAGCAGTTCTTC.

The chain is built from TRBV10-2 and TRBJ2-7, with 7 bases aligning to TRBD2. Germline-derived CDR1 and CDR2 are WSHSY and SAAADI. The J segment lost 3 bases and the V segment lost 5 bases, leaving 7 bases of the junction unmatched. The CDR3 sequence is 14 residues long. The CDR3 coding sequence is TGCGCCAGCAGTTTCGCGGGAGTTGACTACGAGCAGTACTTC. It encodes CASSFAGVDYEQYF.

V usage is TRBV7-9 and J usage is TRBJ2-1; D unclear. This CDR3 spans 10 amino acids. The germline V gene has CDR1 SEHNR and CDR2 FQNEAQ (reference sequence). With 5 bases removed from V and 10 bases from J, the gap between germline ends came to 6 bases. CDR3 in DNA: TGTGCCAGCAGCCCTCCGGAGCAGTTCTTC. Residues: CASSPPEQFF. Together with reference TRBV7-9 and TRBJ2-1, the CDR3 gives the full variable domain: DTGVSQNPRHKITKRGQNVTFRCDPISEHNRLYWYRQTLGQGPEFLTYFQNEAQLEKSRLLSDRFSAERPKGSFSTLEIQRTEQGDSAMYLCASSPPEQFFGPGTRLTVL.

A single count supports this clone. V gene TRBV19 combines with J gene TRBJ2-7; TRBD2 agrees at 10 bases. The ends lost 3 bases at V and 0 bases at J; junction bases unmatched: 11. The germline gives CDR1 LNHDA, CDR2 SQIVND (reference sequence). The CDR3 runs to 18 residues. For the CDR3, the DNA is TGTGCCAGTAGTATTGGTTCATCTAGCGGGAGTTACTCCTACGAGCAGTACTTC. Protein product: CASSIGSSSGSYSYEQYF.

This clone was observed once. The chain carries TRBV7-6 and TRBJ1-3; D ambiguous. CDR3 length: 13 amino acids. CDR1 is SGHVS and CDR2 is FNYEAQ in the germline V gene. With 3 bases removed from V and 2 bases from J, the gap between germline ends came to 5 bases. CDR3 in amino acids: CASSFNPGNTIYF. Here the CDR3 DNA reads TGTGCCAGCAGCTTCAACCCTGGAAACACCATATATTTT.